This TCR beta chain was captured in a study of shared clonotypes between healthy human individuals. The CDR3 covers 12 residues. Germline V gene lookup returns CDR1 SGHTA and CDR2 FQGNSA. V was clipped by 5 bases and J by 3 bases, with 4 bases between them. As concerns this clone: The antigen is unknown. Other DNA sequences in this sample translate to the same CDR3.

An even split of each subset's genomic DNA across several immunoSEQ plates was performed. TCRdb's copy holds only in-frame clones and misses some; the assay was immunoSEQ multiplex PCR. Of roughly 1.4 million clones in the sample, just under 99% are singletons; the top ten hold over 0.3%. Whole-study findings and limits: Rarefaction indicated that sorted-subset sequencing remained incomplete although depth was large. Owing to a small donor count, the genetic and exposure-history diversity represented was limited.

What was sequenced was naive CD4+ T cells sorted from blood. The subset denotes: CD45RA+ positively selected. This sequence joins TRBV7-2 and TRBJ2-2, with no clear D. The clonotype originates from a young man in good health. The CDR3 loop is CASSPYTGELFF. The CDR3 region has the DNA TGTGCCAGCAGCCCCTACACCGGGGAGCTGTTTTTT.